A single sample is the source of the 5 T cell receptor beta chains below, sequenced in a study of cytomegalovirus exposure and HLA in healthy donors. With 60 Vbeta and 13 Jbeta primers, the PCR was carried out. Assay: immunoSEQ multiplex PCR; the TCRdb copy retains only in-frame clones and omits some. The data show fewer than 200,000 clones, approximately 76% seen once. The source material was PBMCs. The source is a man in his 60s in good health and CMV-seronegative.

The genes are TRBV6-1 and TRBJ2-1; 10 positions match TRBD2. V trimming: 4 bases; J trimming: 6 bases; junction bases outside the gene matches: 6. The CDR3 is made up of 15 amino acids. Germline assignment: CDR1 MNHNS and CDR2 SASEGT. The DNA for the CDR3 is TGTGCCAGCAGTGTATCTAGCGGGAGTGGCAATGAGCAGTTCTTC. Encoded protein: CASSVSSGSGNEQFF.

The CDR3 loop is CASSLVGASTNEKLFF. The CDR3 DNA sequence: TGTGCCAGCAGCTTGGTTGGAGCTTCAACTAATGAAAAACTGTTTTTT. This sequence joins TRBV5-6 and TRBJ1-4, with D unclear. Germline V gives CDR1 SGHDT, CDR2 YYEEEE. With 0 bases removed from V and 0 bases from J, the gap between germline ends came to 9 bases. The CDR3 sequence is 16 residues long. Full variable domain (remainder filled in from reference TRBV5-6 and TRBJ1-4): DAGVTQSPTHLIKTRGQQVTLRCSPKSGHDTVSWYQQALGQGPQFIFQYYEEEERQRGNFPDRFSGHQFPNYSSELNVNALLLGDSALYLCASSLVGASTNEKLFFGSGTQLSVL.

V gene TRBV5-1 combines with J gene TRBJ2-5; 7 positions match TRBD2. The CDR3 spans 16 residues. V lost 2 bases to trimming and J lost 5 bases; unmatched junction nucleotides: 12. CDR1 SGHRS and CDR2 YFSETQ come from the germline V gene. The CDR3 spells CASSLGASGTRETQYF. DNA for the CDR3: TGCGCCAGCAGCTTAGGGGCTAGCGGTACCCGGGAGACCCAGTACTTC.

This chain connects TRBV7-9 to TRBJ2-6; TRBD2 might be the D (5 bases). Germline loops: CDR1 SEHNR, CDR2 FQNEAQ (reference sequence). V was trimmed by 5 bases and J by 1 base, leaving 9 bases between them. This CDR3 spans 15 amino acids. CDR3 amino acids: CASSQAGSGANVLTF. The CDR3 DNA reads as TGTGCCAGCAGCCAGGCGGGTTCTGGGGCCAACGTCCTGACTTTC. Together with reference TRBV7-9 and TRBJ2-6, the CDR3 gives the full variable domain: DTGVSQNPRHKITKRGQNVTFRCDPISEHNRLYWYRQTLGQGPEFLTYFQNEAQLEKSRLLSDRFSAERPKGSFSTLEIQRTEQGDSAMYLCASSQAGSGANVLTFGAGSRLTVL.

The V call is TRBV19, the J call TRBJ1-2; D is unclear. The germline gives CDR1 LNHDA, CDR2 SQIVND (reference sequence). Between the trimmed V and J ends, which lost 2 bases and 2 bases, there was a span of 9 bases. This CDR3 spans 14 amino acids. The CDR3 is CASSISYTNYGYTF. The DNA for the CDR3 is TGTGCCAGTAGTATAAGTTACACCAACTATGGCTACACCTTC.